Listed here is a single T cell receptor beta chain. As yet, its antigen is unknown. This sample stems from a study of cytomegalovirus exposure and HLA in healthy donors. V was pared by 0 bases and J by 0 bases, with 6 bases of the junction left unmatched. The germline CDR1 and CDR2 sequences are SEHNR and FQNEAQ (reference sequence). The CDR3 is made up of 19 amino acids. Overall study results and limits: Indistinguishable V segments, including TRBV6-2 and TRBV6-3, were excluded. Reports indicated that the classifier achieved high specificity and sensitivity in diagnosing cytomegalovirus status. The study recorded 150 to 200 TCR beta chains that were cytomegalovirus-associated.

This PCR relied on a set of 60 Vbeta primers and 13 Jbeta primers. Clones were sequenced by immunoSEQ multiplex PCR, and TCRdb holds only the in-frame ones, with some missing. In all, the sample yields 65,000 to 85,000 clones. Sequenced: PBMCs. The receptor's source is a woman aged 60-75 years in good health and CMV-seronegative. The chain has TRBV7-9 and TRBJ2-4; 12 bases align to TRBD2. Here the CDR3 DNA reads TGTGCCAGCAGCTTAGCCAAGACTAGCGGGAGAATAGCCAAAAACATTCAGTACTTC. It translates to CASSLAKTSGRIAKNIQYF. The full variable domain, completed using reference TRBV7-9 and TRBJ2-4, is DTGVSQNPRHKITKRGQNVTFRCDPISEHNRLYWYRQTLGQGPEFLTYFQNEAQLEKSRLLSDRFSAERPKGSFSTLEIQRTEQGDSAMYLCASSLAKTSGRIAKNIQYFGAGTRLSVL.